This record covers a single T cell receptor beta chain. How the authors handled the data: Nucleated cell counts were estimated from reference gene primer amplification. TCRdb's copy holds only in-frame clones and misses some; the assay was immunoSEQ multiplex PCR. That table is the source of V, J and clone size, and D and trimming were worked out from the DNA. The table includes 100,000 to 140,000 clones, roughly 84% detected once. This entry is derived from a study of blood T cell repertoires in COVID-19. Overall study context: Specimens from acute and convalescent COVID-19 originated in the United States, Italy and Spain. T cells, B-cell-depleted T cells, or PBMCs provided the cDNA or gDNA that served as material.

Unmatched junction bases numbered 3, after V lost 3 bases and J lost 5 bases. Germline CDR1 reads MRHNA; CDR2 reads SNTAGT. This CDR3 is 14 amino acids long. The sequence came from a human donor in a cohort sampled during active COVID-19. This rearrangement joins TRBV6-4 to TRBJ2-2, with TRBD1 matching 7 bases. Input material: peripheral blood. The CDR3 region has the DNA TGTGCCAGCAGTGAAAACAGGGGAACCGGGGAGCTGTTTTTT. It encodes CASSENRGTGELFF.